This TCR beta chain was identified during a study of T and B cells in COVID-19 patients. Overall study: Blood was sampled from COVID-19 patients who were either actively infected or recovered. Recovered patients mostly had mild to moderate COVID-19 managed as outpatients. Active-infection patients were older, median roughly 67 years, than recovered patients, median about 36 years. Critical illness requiring mechanical ventilation or extracorporeal membrane oxygenation affected 12 of 20 active-infection patients.

By proportion, this clonotype is large (0.1 to 1%). TRB was amplified from about 240-490 ng of blood genomic DNA. This CDR3 has 16 amino acids. The V and J ends lost 8 bases and 1 base respectively, with 17 bases between them. Multiplex PCR with BIOMED2 TRB-A/B primer pools amplified TRB rearrangements. Using its own MiXCR run on the multiplex PCR reads, TCRdb lists one record per CDR3 protein. The data show about 1,100 distinct CDR3 sequences, with 15% to 20% seen just once and around 38% held by the top ten. This clonotype originated in a human donor with active COVID-19. The rearrangement links TRBV12-3 or TRBV12-4 to TRBJ2-2, with a weak D call TRBD2 (7 bases). Sequencing was done on a sample of blood. The CDR3 protein is CASHPRGARNTGELFF. The CDR3 coding sequence is TGTGCCAGCCATCCCCGGGGGGCGAGGAACACCGGGGAGCTGTTTTTT.